Detailed here is one T cell receptor beta chain. Clones were read by immunoSEQ multiplex PCR, and TCRdb kept only the in-frame ones, dropping some. This sample has approximately 40,000 clones; 88% occur once, and the top ten carry approximately 13%. This CDR3 is built from 14 residues. Per the germline V gene, CDR1 is SGDLS and CDR2 is YYNGEE. J lost 7 bases, V lost 0 bases, and 4 bases had no gene match. This record comes from a study of OX40 agonist ivuxolimab in advanced cancers. The receptor was isolated from an adult with an advanced solid tumor such as melanoma, head and neck, liver or kidney cancer. V gene TRBV9 combines with J gene TRBJ2-7, with 10 bases fitting TRBD1. The material was CD4+ or CD8+ T cells sorted from blood, obtained in a trial of the OX40 agonist ivuxolimab. The CDR3 protein is CASSVGQGANEQYF. DNA of the CDR3: TGTGCCAGCAGCGTAGGACAGGGGGCGAATGAGCAGTACTTC.